Shown below are 24 T cell receptor beta chains from a single sample sequenced in a study of cytomegalovirus exposure and HLA in healthy donors. PCR was performed using 60 Vbeta and 13 Jbeta primers. Repertoires were generated with immunoSEQ multiplex PCR, while TCRdb's copy carries only in-frame clones and drops some. Of more than 95,000 clones detected, about three quarters appear once; the ten largest clones hold roughly 5.9%. Input material: PBMCs. The receptors here all came from a man aged 55 to 70 in good health and CMV-seropositive.

The genes are TRBV18 and TRBJ1-6; the D gene is possibly TRBD1 (6 bases). Deletions cut 3 bases from V and 14 bases from J, with 11 bases between. The CDR3 has 12 amino acids. Germline loops: CDR1 KGHSH, CDR2 LQKENI. CDR3 coding DNA: TGTGCCAGCTCACCGGACAGCCTGACCCTCCACTTT. It translates to CASSPDSLTLHF.

CDR3: CASSLSGVYGYTF. The CDR3, as DNA: TGTGCCAGCAGCTTATCGGGGGTCTATGGCTACACCTTC. The V call is TRBV7-8, the J call TRBJ1-2, with D maybe TRBD1 (5 bases). The CDR3 runs to 13 residues. CDR1 and CDR2 (germline): SGHVS, FQNEAQ. V was pared by 2 bases and J by 4 bases, with 8 bases between.

This chain links TRBV5-4 with TRBJ2-2, with TRBD1 matching over 8 bases. Trimming cost V 3 bases and J 4 bases; bases outside gene matches: 5. CDR1 SGHNT and CDR2 YYREEE come from the germline V gene (reference sequence). The CDR3 runs to 15 residues. This chain's CDR3 is CASSSPGQATGELFF. The CDR3 DNA follows: TGTGCCAGCAGCTCACCGGGACAGGCCACCGGGGAGCTGTTTTTT.

The chain couples TRBV7-2 to TRBJ2-5; the match to TRBD2 covers 12 bases. The length of the CDR3 is 15 residues. V gave up 5 bases and J gave up 4 bases; unmatched junction bases: 5. Germline lookup yields CDR1 SGHTA and CDR2 FQGNSA. DNA of the CDR3: TGTGCCAGCAGCCCGCAACTAGCGGGGGGAGAGACCCAGTACTTC. Encoded protein: CASSPQLAGGETQYF.

The chain has TRBV10-1 and TRBJ1-5; D gene uncertain. The V end lost 6 bases, the J end lost 1 base, and 7 bases lay between the germline ends. CDR1 is WNHNN and CDR2 is SYGVQD in the germline V gene (reference sequence). This CDR3 has 13 residues. CDR3 bases: TGCGCCAGCAGCACGGGAAGCAATCAGCCCCAGCATTTT. This codes for CASSTGSNQPQHF.

The chain joins TRBV2 to TRBJ1-2, with 8 nucleotides matching TRBD1. V was clipped by 6 bases and J by 7 bases; unmatched bases: 22. This CDR3 is 18 amino acids long. Per the germline V gene, CDR1 is SNHLY and CDR2 is FYNNEI. Written as DNA, the CDR3 is TGTGCCAGCAGGGGGACAGGTTTTAGTATCTCGAGTATTCGTGGCTACACCTTC. Its protein is CASRGTGFSISSIRGYTF.

This clone was observed a few times. DNA of the CDR3: TGTGCCAGCAGCTTGGCAGGGGGAGCCACAGATACGCAGTATTTT. Protein: CASSLAGGATDTQYF. The chain uses TRBV7-6 and TRBJ2-3; 7 positions agree with TRBD1. The CDR3 contains 15 residues. CDR1 and CDR2 (germline): SGHVS, FNYEAQ. Losses at the gene ends were 3 bases for V and 2 bases for J; bases not matched to a gene: 5.

The J gene is TRBJ2-3, the V gene TRBV7-9, with no clear D. Germline V CDR1 and CDR2: SEHNR, FQNEAQ (reference sequence). Trimming removed 4 bases at V and 4 bases at J, with 3 bases between. This CDR3 has 11 residues. The CDR3 loop is CASSSPDTQYF. In DNA form, the CDR3 reads TGTGCCAGCAGCTCTCCAGATACGCAGTATTTT. Full variable domain (rest looked up from reference TRBV7-9 and TRBJ2-3): DTGVSQNPRHKITKRGQNVTFRCDPISEHNRLYWYRQTLGQGPEFLTYFQNEAQLEKSRLLSDRFSAERPKGSFSTLEIQRTEQGDSAMYLCASSSPDTQYFGPGTRLTVL.

The chain combines TRBV5-1 with TRBJ2-3; 13 bases are shared with TRBD2. This CDR3 has 16 residues. CDR1 and CDR2 from the germline V gene are SGHRS and YFSETQ. The J segment lost 2 bases and the V segment lost 3 bases, leaving 3 bases of the junction unmatched. The CDR3 here is CASSSGLAGPTDTQYF. The CDR3 DNA follows: TGCGCCAGCAGCTCGGGACTAGCGGGGCCCACAGATACGCAGTATTTT.

The chain uses TRBV6-5 and TRBJ2-2; 8 positions agree with TRBD1. Germline assignment: CDR1 MNHEY and CDR2 SVGAGI. V dropped 2 bases and J dropped 4; count of bases not matched to a gene: 0. The CDR3 spans 14 residues. The CDR3 is CASSYDRGTGELFF. DNA for the CDR3: TGTGCCAGCAGTTACGACAGGGGCACCGGGGAGCTGTTTTTT.

This sequence joins TRBV5-4 and TRBJ2-2; the match to TRBD2 covers 8 bases. Germline lookup yields CDR1 SGHNT and CDR2 YYREEE (reference sequence). V trimming: 3 bases; J trimming: 3 bases; junction bases outside the gene matches: 16. The CDR3 covers 19 residues. The CDR3 bases are TGTGCCAGCAGCTCCGTGCTAGCGGGCCCTAAGCGGGACACCGGGGAGCTGTTTTTT. Protein product: CASSSVLAGPKRDTGELFF.

The chain couples TRBV11-2 to TRBJ1-2, with 7 bases that match TRBD1. The J segment lost 5 bases and the V segment lost 3 bases, leaving 15 bases of the junction unmatched. Looked up from germline, CDR1 is SGHAT and CDR2 is FQNNGV. This CDR3 has 17 amino acids. The CDR3 is CASSFPGGDRAVYGYTF. CDR3 nucleotides: TGTGCCAGCAGCTTTCCCGGGGGCGACAGGGCGGTTTATGGCTACACCTTC.

V usage is TRBV15 and J usage is TRBJ1-2, with 8 bases fitting TRBD1. The CDR3 extends over 17 amino acids. The junction had 13 bases not matched to a gene; V was cut back by 5 bases and J by 2 bases. Per the germline V gene, CDR1 is LNHNV and CDR2 is YYDKDF (reference sequence). CDR3 protein: CATSGRQGPNLNYGYTF. The CDR3 DNA is TGTGCCACCAGCGGACGACAGGGGCCTAACTTAAACTATGGCTACACCTTC.

The chain combines TRBV9 with TRBJ2-5, with D possibly TRBD2 on 6 matching bases. V dropped 0 bases and J dropped 5 bases, with 14 bases sitting between them. Per the germline V gene, CDR1 is SGDLS and CDR2 is YYNGEE. The CDR3 totals 15 residues. CDR3 sequence (DNA): TGTGCCAGCAGCGTAGGGAGGACTATCAGGGAGACCCAGTACTTC. Translating gives CASSVGRTIRETQYF.

The V gene is TRBV19, the J gene TRBJ2-7, with D maybe TRBD1 (6 bases). The germline gives CDR1 LNHDA, CDR2 SQIVND (reference sequence). This CDR3 contains 14 residues. Trimming left V 1 base short and J 3 bases short, with 10 bases between. This chain's CDR3 is CASSIGQGLYEQYF. CDR3 nucleotide sequence: TGTGCCAGTAGTATAGGTCAGGGGCTCTACGAGCAGTACTTC.

This sequence joins TRBV7-6 and TRBJ1-5; TRBD1 matches 7 bases. Germline lookup yields CDR1 SGHVS and CDR2 FNYEAQ. V trimming: 3 bases; J trimming: 3 bases; junction bases outside the gene matches: 2. The CDR3 runs to 14 residues. CDR3 nucleotides: TGTGCCAGCAGCTTGGGGACAGTCAATCAGCCCCAGCATTTT. As protein: CASSLGTVNQPQHF.

The chain employs TRBV7-2 and TRBJ1-3, with 11 bases identical to TRBD1. The trim removed 4 bases at V and 4 bases at J, leaving 3 bases unmatched. CDR3 size: 15 residues. The V gene's germline CDR1 is SGHTA and CDR2 FQGNSA. The CDR3 sequence is CASSSGQGAGNTIYF. The CDR3 DNA sequence: TGTGCCAGCAGCTCTGGACAGGGGGCAGGAAACACCATATATTTT.

This chain uses TRBV5-1 with TRBJ2-7, with 11 bases lining up with TRBD1. CDR1 SGHRS and CDR2 YFSETQ come from the germline V gene. V dropped 3 bases and J dropped 0; count of bases not matched to a gene: 14. The CDR3 length is 19 residues. For the CDR3, the DNA is TGCGCCAGCAGCTCTGGGGTGGGGACAGGGGGTCTCACCTCCTACGAGCAGTACTTC. Translation: CASSSGVGTGGLTSYEQYF.

This CDR3 is CSVEDLGVETQYF. In DNA form, the CDR3 reads TGCAGCGTTGAAGATCTCGGGGTTGAGACCCAGTACTTC. The rearrangement joins TRBV29-1 to TRBJ2-5, with D perhaps TRBD2 (5 bases). Germline assignment: CDR1 SQVTM and CDR2 ANQGSEA. The CDR3 has 13 residues. V was pared by 0 bases and J by 5 bases, with 10 bases between.

The chain links TRBV7-2 to TRBJ2-1; TRBD2 matches at 10 bases. The germline V gene has CDR1 SGHTA and CDR2 FQGNSA. V lost 5 bases to trimming and J lost 2 bases; unmatched junction nucleotides: 3. This CDR3 has 15 amino acids. CDR3 sequence (DNA): TGTGCCAGCAGCGCCAGCGGGGGGGCCTACAATGAGCAGTTCTTC. Translation: CASSASGGAYNEQFF.

The chain recombines TRBV6-1 with TRBJ2-3; 7 bases agree with TRBD2. Germline assignment: CDR1 MNHNS and CDR2 SASEGT. V was clipped by 4 bases and J by 4 bases; unmatched bases: 11. CDR3 length: 16 residues. This chain's CDR3 is CASSVGSMGGADTQYF. The CDR3 DNA is TGTGCCAGCAGTGTAGGTAGTATGGGGGGGGCAGATACGCAGTATTTT.

The chain links TRBV7-2 to TRBJ1-5, with 10 bases aligning to TRBD1. The CDR3 totals 15 residues. Germline assignment: CDR1 SGHTA and CDR2 FQGNSA. Trimming cost V 4 bases and J 3 bases; bases outside gene matches: 3. CDR3 in amino acids: CASSSGQGNNQPQHF. Here the CDR3 DNA reads TGTGCCAGCAGCTCGGGACAGGGGAACAATCAGCCCCAGCATTTT.

The V and J genes are TRBV27 and TRBJ1-4, with D unclear. With 3 bases removed from V and 7 bases from J, the gap between germline ends came to 12 bases. The V gene's germline CDR1 is MNHEY and CDR2 SMNVEV (reference sequence). The CDR3 totals 14 residues. DNA of the CDR3: TGTGCCAGCAGTTTGCCGGGAGCTGGTGAAAAACTGTTTTTT. Residues: CASSLPGAGEKLFF.

There are a few counts of this clone. CDR3 in DNA: TGTGCCAGCAGCTTAGACGGGGTAGGCACTGAAGCTTTCTTT. Translated: CASSLDGVGTEAFF. The chain couples TRBV4-2 to TRBJ1-1; D gene ambiguous. The CDR3 sequence is 14 residues long. Germline CDR1 reads LGHNA; CDR2 reads YNFKEQ. V lost 5 bases and J lost 4, with 14 bases in between.